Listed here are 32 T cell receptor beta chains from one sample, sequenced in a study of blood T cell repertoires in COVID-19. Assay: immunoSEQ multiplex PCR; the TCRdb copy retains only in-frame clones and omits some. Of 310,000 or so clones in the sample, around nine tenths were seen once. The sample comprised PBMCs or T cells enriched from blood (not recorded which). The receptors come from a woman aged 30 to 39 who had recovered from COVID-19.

The CDR3 nucleotides are TGCGCCAGCAGTGAGCACCGGGACTCTAAGCAGTATTTT. Translated, it gives CASSEHRDSKQYF. The genes are TRBV10-1 and TRBJ2-3, with D possibly TRBD2 on 6 matching bases. V lost 2 bases and J lost 11, with 14 bases in between. The CDR3 contains 13 residues. Per the germline V gene, CDR1 is WNHNN and CDR2 is SYGVQD (reference sequence).

Written as DNA, the CDR3 is TGTGCCAGCAGCCAGGGCGGGACTAACCAAGAGACCCAGTACTTC. Translated: CASSQGGTNQETQYF. The chain is built from TRBV9 and TRBJ2-5; 7 positions match TRBD2. This CDR3 has 15 residues. Germline V gene lookup returns CDR1 SGDLS and CDR2 YYNGEE. V was clipped by 4 bases and J by 0 bases; unmatched bases: 6.

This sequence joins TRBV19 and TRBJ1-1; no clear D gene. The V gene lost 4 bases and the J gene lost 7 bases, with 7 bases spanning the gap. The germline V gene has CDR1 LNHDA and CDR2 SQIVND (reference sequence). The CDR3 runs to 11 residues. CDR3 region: CASSRVLEAFF. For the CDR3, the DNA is TGTGCCAGTAGTAGAGTACTTGAAGCTTTCTTT. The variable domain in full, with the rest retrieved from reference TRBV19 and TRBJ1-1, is DGGITQSPKYLFRKEGQNVTLSCEQNLNHDAMYWYRQDPGQGLRLIYYSQIVNDFQKGDIAEGYSVSREKKESFPLTVTSAQKNPTAFYLCASSRVLEAFFGQGTRLTVV.

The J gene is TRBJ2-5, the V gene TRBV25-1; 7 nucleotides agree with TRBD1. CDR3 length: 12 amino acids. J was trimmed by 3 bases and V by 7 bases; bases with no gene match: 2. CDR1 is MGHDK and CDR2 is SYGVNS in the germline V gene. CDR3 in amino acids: CASIDREETQYF. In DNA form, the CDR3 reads TGTGCCAGCATAGACAGGGAAGAGACCCAGTACTTC.

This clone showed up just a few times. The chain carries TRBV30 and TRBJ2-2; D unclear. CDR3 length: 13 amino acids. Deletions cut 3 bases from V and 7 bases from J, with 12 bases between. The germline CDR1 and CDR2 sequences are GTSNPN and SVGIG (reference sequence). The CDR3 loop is CAWSRLKDGELFF. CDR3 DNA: TGTGCCTGGAGCAGACTGAAGGACGGGGAGCTGTTTTTT.

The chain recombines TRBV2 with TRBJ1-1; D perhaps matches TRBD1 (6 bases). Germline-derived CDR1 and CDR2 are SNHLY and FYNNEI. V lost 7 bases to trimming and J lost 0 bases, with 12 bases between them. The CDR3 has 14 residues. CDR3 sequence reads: CASTRTDLNTEAFF. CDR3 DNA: TGTGCCAGCACTCGGACAGACTTGAACACTGAAGCTTTCTTT.

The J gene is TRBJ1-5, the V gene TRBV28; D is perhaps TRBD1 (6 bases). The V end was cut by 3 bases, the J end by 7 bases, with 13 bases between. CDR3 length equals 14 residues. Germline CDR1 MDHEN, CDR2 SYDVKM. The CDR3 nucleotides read TGTGCCAGCAGTTTGAGACAGGCGGAACAGCCCCAGCATTTT. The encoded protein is CASSLRQAEQPQHF.

This CDR3 reads CASSLNAPYEQYF. The CDR3 coding sequence is TGTGCCAGCAGTTTAAACGCGCCCTACGAGCAGTACTTC. J is TRBJ2-7 and V is TRBV28; no clear D. The V gene's germline CDR1 is MDHEN and CDR2 SYDVKM. V dropped 2 bases and J dropped 2 bases, with 7 bases sitting between them. The CDR3 is 13 amino acids.

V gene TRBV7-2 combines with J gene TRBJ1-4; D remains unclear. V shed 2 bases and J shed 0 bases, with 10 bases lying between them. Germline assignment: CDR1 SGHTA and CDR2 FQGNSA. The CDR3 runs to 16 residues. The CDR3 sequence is CASSLLALATNEKLFF. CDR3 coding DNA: TGTGCCAGCAGCTTACTAGCCCTTGCAACTAATGAAAAACTGTTTTTT.

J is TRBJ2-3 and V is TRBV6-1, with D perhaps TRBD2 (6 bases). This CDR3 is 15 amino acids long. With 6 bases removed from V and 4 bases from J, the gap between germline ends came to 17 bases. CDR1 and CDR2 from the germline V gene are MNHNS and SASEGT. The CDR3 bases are TGTGCCAGCAGGGCCGGGACTTCTATGCCAGATACGCAGTATTTT. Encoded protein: CASRAGTSMPDTQYF.

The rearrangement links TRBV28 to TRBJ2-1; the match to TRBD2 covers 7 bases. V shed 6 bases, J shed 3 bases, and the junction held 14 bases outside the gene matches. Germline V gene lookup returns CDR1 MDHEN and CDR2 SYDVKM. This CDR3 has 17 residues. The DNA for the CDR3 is TGTGCCAGCAGCCACGGGGGAGGTGGGAGGGGCTACAATGAGCAGTTCTTC. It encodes CASSHGGGGRGYNEQFF.

The CDR3 DNA reads as TGTGCCAGCAGCGCGGAGAAAGGCACTGAAGCTTTCTTT. The encoded protein is CASSAEKGTEAFF. The rearrangement links TRBV2 to TRBJ1-1; D is uncertain. In germline, CDR1 is SNHLY, CDR2 FYNNEI. V dropped 6 bases and J dropped 4 bases, with 12 bases sitting between them. CDR3 size: 13 residues.

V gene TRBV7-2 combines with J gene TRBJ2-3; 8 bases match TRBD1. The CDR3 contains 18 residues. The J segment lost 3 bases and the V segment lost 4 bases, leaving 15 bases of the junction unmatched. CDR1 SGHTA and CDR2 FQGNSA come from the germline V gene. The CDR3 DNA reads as TGTGCCAGCAGCTCATCGAGGACAGGGCTTTATCCAACAGATACGCAGTATTTT. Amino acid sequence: CASSSSRTGLYPTDTQYF.

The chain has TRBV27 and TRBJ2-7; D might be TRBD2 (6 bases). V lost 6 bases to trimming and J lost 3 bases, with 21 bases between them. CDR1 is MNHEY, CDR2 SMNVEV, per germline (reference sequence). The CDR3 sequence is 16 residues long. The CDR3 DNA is TGTGCCAGCAGCCCAAGAGGGACTCCTCCTTACTACGAGCAGTACTTC. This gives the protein CASSPRGTPPYYEQYF.

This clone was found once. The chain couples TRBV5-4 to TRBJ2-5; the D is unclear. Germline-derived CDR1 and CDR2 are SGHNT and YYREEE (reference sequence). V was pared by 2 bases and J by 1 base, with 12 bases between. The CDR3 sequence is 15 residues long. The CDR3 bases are TGTGCCAGCAGCTTTAAAACAGATTTCCAAGAGACCCAGTACTTC. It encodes CASSFKTDFQETQYF.

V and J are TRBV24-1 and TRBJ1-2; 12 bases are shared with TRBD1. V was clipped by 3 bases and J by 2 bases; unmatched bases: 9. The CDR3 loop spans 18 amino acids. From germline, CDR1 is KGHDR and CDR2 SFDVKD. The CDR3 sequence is CATSDPGQGAPSNYGYTF. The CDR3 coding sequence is TGTGCCACCAGTGATCCGGGACAGGGGGCTCCCTCAAACTATGGCTACACCTTC.

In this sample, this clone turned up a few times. CDR3 nucleotide sequence: TGTGCCAGCTCAGACAGGGTTGGGGACACTGAAGCTTTCTTT. It translates to CASSDRVGDTEAFF. The chain uses TRBV18 and TRBJ1-1; TRBD1 agrees at 7 bases. V lost 5 bases and J lost 3; bases outside the gene matches: 6. The germline V gene encodes CDR1 KGHSH and CDR2 LQKENI. The CDR3 has 14 residues.

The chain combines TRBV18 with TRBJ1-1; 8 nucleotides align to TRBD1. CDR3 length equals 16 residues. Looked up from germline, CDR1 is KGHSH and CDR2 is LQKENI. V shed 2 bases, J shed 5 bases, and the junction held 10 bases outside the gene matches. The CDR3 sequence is CASSPRPPTGETEAFF. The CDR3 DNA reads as TGTGCCAGCTCACCAAGGCCCCCGACAGGGGAAACTGAAGCTTTCTTT.

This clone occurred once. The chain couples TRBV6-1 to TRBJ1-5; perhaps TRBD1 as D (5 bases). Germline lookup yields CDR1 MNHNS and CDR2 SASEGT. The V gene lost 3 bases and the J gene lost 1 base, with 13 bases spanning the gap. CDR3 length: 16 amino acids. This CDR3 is CASSDEFSGSNQPQHF. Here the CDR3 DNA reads TGTGCCAGCAGTGACGAATTCTCAGGGAGCAATCAGCCCCAGCATTTT.

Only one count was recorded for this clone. The CDR3 reads CASSEGYPYNEQFF. The DNA for the CDR3 is TGTGCCAGCAGTGAGGGCTATCCATACAATGAGCAGTTCTTC. The V call is TRBV2, the J call TRBJ2-1; D is undetermined. Trimming removed 3 bases from V and 4 bases from J, with 10 bases in between. CDR1 and CDR2 (germline): SNHLY, FYNNEI. The CDR3 loop spans 14 amino acids. The full variable domain, its missing parts supplied by reference TRBV2 and TRBJ2-1, is EPEVTQTPSHQVTQMGQEVILRCVPISNHLYFYWYRQILGQKVEFLVSFYNNEISEKSEIFDDQFSVERPDGSNFTLKIRSTKLEDSAMYFCASSEGYPYNEQFFGPGTRLTVL.

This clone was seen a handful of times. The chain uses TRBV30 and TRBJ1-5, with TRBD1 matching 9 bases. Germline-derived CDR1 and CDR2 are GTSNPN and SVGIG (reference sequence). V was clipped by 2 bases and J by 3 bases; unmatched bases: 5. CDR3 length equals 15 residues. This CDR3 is CAWSRDRVSNQPQHF. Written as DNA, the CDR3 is TGTGCCTGGAGTAGGGACAGGGTCTCCAATCAGCCCCAGCATTTT. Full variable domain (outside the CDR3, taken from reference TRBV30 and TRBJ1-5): SQTIHQWPATLVQPVGSPLSLECTVEGTSNPNLYWYRQAAGRGLQLLFYSVGIGQISSEVPQNLSASRPQDRQFILSSKKLLLSDSGFYLCAWSRDRVSNQPQHFGDGTRLSIL.

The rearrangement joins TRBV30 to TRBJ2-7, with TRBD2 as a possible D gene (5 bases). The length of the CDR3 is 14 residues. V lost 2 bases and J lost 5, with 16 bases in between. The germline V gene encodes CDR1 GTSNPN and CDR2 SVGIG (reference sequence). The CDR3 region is CAWSRTQGRDEQYF. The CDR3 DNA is TGTGCCTGGAGTCGGACTCAAGGACGTGACGAGCAGTACTTC.

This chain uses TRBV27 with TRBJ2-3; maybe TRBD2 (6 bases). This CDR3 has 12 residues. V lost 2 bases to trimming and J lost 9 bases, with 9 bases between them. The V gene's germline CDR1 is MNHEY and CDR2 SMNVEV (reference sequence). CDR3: CASSLRGMTQYF. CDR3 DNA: TGTGCCAGCAGTTTACGGGGGATGACGCAGTATTTT.

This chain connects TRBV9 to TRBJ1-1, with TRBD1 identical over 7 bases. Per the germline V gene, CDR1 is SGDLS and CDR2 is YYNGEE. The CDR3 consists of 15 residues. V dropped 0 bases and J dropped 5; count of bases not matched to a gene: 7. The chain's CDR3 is CASSVGEGALTEAFF. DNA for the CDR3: TGTGCCAGCAGCGTAGGTGAGGGGGCGTTAACTGAAGCTTTCTTT.

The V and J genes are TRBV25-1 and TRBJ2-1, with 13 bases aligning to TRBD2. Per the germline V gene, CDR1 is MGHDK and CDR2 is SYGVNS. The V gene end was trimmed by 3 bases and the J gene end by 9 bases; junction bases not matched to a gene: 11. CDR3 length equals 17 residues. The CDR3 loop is CASSDPSGLAGAREQFF. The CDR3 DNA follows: TGTGCCAGCAGTGACCCCTCCGGACTAGCGGGAGCCCGTGAGCAGTTCTTC.

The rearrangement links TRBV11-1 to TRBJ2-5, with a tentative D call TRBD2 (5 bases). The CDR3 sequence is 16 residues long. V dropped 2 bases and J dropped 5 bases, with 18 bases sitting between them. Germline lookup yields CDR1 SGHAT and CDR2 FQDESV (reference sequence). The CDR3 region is CASSLISLSRGETQYF. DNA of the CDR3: TGTGCCAGCAGCTTAATTTCGCTCTCCCGCGGGGAGACCCAGTACTTC.

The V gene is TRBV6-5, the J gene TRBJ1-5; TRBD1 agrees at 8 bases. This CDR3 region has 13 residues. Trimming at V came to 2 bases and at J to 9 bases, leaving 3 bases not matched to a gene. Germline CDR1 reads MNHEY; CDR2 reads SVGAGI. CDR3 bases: TGTGCCAGCAGTTACGACAGGGGCGGGCCCCAGCATTTT. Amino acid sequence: CASSYDRGGPQHF.

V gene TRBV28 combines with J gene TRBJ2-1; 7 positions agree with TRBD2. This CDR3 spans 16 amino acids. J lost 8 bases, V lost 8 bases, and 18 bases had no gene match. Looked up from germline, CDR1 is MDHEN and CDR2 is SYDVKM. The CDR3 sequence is CASREFQAGFSDEQFF. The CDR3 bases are TGTGCCAGCCGAGAGTTTCAAGCGGGATTTTCGGATGAGCAGTTCTTC.

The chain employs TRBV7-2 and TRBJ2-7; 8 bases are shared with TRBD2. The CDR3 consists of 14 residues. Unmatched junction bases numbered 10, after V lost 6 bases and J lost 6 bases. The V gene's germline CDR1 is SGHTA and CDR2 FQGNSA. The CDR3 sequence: CASSTGSGNLEQYF. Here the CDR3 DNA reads TGTGCCAGCAGTACGGGTAGCGGGAATCTCGAGCAGTACTTC.

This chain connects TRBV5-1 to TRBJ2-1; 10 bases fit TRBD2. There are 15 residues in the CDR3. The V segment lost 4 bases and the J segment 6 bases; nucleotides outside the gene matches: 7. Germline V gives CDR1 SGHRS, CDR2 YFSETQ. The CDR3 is CASSLGLADLNEQFF. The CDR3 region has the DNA TGCGCCAGCAGCCTAGGACTAGCGGATCTCAATGAGCAGTTCTTC.

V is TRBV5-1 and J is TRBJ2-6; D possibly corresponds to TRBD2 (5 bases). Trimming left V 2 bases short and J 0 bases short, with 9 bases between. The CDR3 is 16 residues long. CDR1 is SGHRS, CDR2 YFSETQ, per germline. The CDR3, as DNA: TGCGCCAGCAGCTTTTGGGCGGGCTCTGGGGCCAACGTCCTGACTTTC. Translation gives CASSFWAGSGANVLTF.

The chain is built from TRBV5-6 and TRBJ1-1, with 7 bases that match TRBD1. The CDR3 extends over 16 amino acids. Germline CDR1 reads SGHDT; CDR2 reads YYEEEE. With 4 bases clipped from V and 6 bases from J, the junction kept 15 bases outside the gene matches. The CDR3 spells CASSLSGRAQGAEAFF. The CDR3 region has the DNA TGTGCCAGCAGCCTCTCAGGCCGGGCCCAGGGGGCTGAAGCTTTCTTT.